A selection of T cell receptor beta chains follows, all from one sample in a study of T cells after yellow fever vaccination. TCRdb reprocessed the 5' RACE reads with MiXCR, giving one entry per CDR3 protein. The sample carries 620,000 or so distinct CDR3 sequences, around 17% recorded once. The starting material was PBMCs, obtained 4 to 6 days after the first yellow fever vaccination. The source of these receptors is a man aged 18 to 29 who received the YFV17D yellow fever vaccine. The CDR3 runs from the conserved cysteine through the conserved F or W. The D gene is left open where the match is weak. The listing skips clone size in some rows; elsewhere it reads once, few, many or a size class.

D gene	J gene	V gene	clone size	CDR3 DNA	CDR3 protein
NA	TRBJ2-5	TRBV18	NA	TGTGCCAGCTCACCATTAAGAACAGAAGCGCAAGAGACCCAGTACTTC	CASSPLRTEAQETQYF
NA	TRBJ2-5	TRBV27	NA	TGTGCCAGCAGTTTCGCGGACAGTAGAGAGACCCAGTACTTC	CASSFADSRETQYF
TRBD1	TRBJ2-1	TRBV5-1	few	TGCGCCAGCAGCCATGAAGCCGGGACAGGGGACAATGAGCAGTTCTTC	CASSHEAGTGDNEQFF
TRBD1	TRBJ1-6	TRBV6-4	few	TGTGCCGGCCAGGGACAGCCTAATTCACCCCTCCACTTT	CAGQGQPNSPLHF
TRBD2	TRBJ2-3	TRBV6-1	few	TGTGCCAGCTTGCTAGCGGGGGGTACGACGCTGAGGACGCAGTATTTT	CASLLAGGTTLRTQYF
NA	TRBJ1-1	TRBV6-2/TRBV6-3	few	TGTGCCAGCAGTTGGGTTAAGGAAGGGGACACTGAAGCTTTCTTT	CASSWVKEGDTEAFF
NA	TRBJ1-2	TRBV24-1	few	TGTGCCACCAGGGGGAAGGACAGATATGGCTACACCTTC	CATRGKDRYGYTF
NA	TRBJ2-2	TRBV7-9	few	TGTGCCAGCAGCCATCCCGGGAGACTAGAGGGCACCGGGGAGCTGTTTTTT	CASSHPGRLEGTGELFF
NA	TRBJ1-4	TRBV6-2/TRBV6-3	few	TGTGCCAGCAGTCCTCCGGACGGAGGGGGTGAAAAACTGTTTTTT	CASSPPDGGGEKLFF
TRBD2	TRBJ2-3	TRBV4-1	NA	TGCGCCAGCAGCCAACTTGGACTAGCGGGGGATACGCAGTATTTT	CASSQLGLAGDTQYF
NA	TRBJ2-1	TRBV4-1	NA	TGCGCCAGCAGCCTGGGATCGGGGGACAATGAGCAGTTCTTC	CASSLGSGDNEQFF